This entry features one TCR beta chain sequence. There is no known antigen for this receptor. The data originate from a study of CXCR3-negative and CXCR3-positive naive CD8 T cells (dated by TCRdb to the late 2010s). Regarding the study in general: About 150 million TRB reads were obtained in total, roughly 1.5 +/- 0.3 million reads per library. Diversity and physicochemical repertoire analyses covered roughly ten donors pooled from two independent experiments. The TRBV-TRBJ cluster analysis covered naive subsets from 5 or 6 donors and memory cells from 3 donors.

What the study reported, not specific to this receptor: Within the same donor, TRBV-TRBJ usage looked similar between naive CXCR3-negative and CXCR3-positive cells, but memory cells had distinct patterns. Because surface CD5, which has been linked to self-reactivity in mice, was comparable between naive subsets, TCR interaction strength was also inferred from TRB CDR3 physicochemical properties. TRB CDR3s from CXCR3-positive naive cells showed higher hydrophobicity (lower Kidera factor 4), lower energy, and higher strength and volume indices than CXCR3-negative naive cells. Repertoire diversity was comparably high in both naive subsets but much lower in memory CD8+ T cells. Freshly isolated PBMCs were used for most assays because CXCR3 expression went down partially after cryopreservation.

Via the germline V gene, CDR1 is MDHEN and CDR2 SYDVKM. Taken from cysteine to phenylalanine, the CDR3 has 13 residues. No DNA is recorded. TCRdb records NextSeq 550 as the sequencer. The Human TCR Profiling Kit (MiLaboratory) was used to make UMI-labeled 5' RACE TRB cDNA libraries. The full amount of extracted RNA was used for cDNA synthesis, and the full amount of resulting cDNA was used for PCR amplification. Libraries were prepared in parallel with an identical number of PCR cycles. Under the source paper's analysis protocol: About 50,000 +/- 9,200 unique UMI-labeled TRB cDNA molecules per library were extracted with MIGEC and MiXCR, with at least two reads per UMI required. On average, each library contained approximately 40,000 +/- 10,000 functional in-frame TRB CDR3 nucleotide clonotypes without stop codons. After downsampling to 5000 UMI-labeled TRB molecules per sample, diversity metrics, including normalized Shannon-Wiener and Chao1, were computed in VDJtools. VDJtools computed clonotype-size-weighted physicochemical properties of the central five CDR3 residues: interaction energy, strength, volume and Kidera factor 4. Reads reprocessed by TCRdb are summarized as one entry per CDR3 protein sequence, and DNA is absent. The V and J calls and clone size are TCRdb's, not the authors'. The table of this sample itemizes thousands of distinct CDR3 sequences. The top ten constitute around 1.6% of the sample.

For each CD8+ T cell subset, flow sorting was done in triplicate, and a few hundred thousand cells per subset went directly into RLT lysis buffer. To keep memory contaminants out, a stringent definition of naive CD8+ T cells was applied: CD45RO-CCR7+CD27+CD95-. Standard density gradient centrifugation was used to isolate peripheral blood mononuclear cells from buffy coats. Naive CXCR3-negative and CXCR3-positive CD8+ T cells were flow-sorted on a FACSAria III. An RNeasy Mini Kit was used to extract total RNA from the sorted cells. The clonotype originates from a human donor in good health. Some clones in this sample may be carry-over from other donors' samples. The sequence links TRBV28 to TRBJ2-7; absent DNA, TCRdb's TRBD1 call cannot be checked. Sequencing was done on a sample of naive CXCR3- CD8+ T cells from blood. The cell subset or site tag for this specimen amounts to: CD45RO-CCR7+CD27+CD95- naive CD8+ T cells lacking CXCR3 (TNR3-). The CDR3 in this case is CASIVAGAGEQYF.